This paragraph reports one T cell receptor (beta chain). Its antigen remains unknown. This record belongs to a study of shared clonotypes between healthy human individuals. Study-wide background: Donors, aged 18 to 49, were a couple of women and three men.

General study points: Estimated clonotype richness was generally higher in naive than memory subsets. When compared with the clonotypes that were shared by all four sorted-subset donors, the non-shared clonotypes turned out to have lower generation probabilities.

Looked up from germline, CDR1 is MDHEN and CDR2 is SYDVKM. V was clipped by 10 bases and J by 1 base, with 13 bases between them. The CDR3 length is 13 residues. The method was immunoSEQ multiplex PCR; TCRdb's version includes in-frame clones alone and lacks a portion of them. The sample lists about 2.3 million clones, about 92% occurring once. The TCR sequence derives from a man younger than 30 in good health. Some clones in this sample may be carry-over from other donors' samples. The chain carries TRBV28 and TRBJ1-1; no clear D. Material: naive CD4+ T cells from PBMCs. Subset: CD45RA+ positively selected. CDR3 loop: CAITGSPNTEAFF. The CDR3 DNA reads TGTGCCATCACGGGGAGCCCGAACACTGAAGCTTTCTTT.